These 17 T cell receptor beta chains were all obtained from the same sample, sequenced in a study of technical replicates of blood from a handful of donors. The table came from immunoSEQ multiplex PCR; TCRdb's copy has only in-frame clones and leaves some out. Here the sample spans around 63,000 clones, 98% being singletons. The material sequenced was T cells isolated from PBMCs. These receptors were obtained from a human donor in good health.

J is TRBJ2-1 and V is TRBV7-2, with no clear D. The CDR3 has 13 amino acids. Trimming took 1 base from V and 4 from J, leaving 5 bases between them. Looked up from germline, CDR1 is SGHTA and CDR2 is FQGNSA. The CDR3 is CASSLVQYNEQFF. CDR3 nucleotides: TGTGCCAGCAGCTTAGTACAGTACAATGAGCAGTTCTTC. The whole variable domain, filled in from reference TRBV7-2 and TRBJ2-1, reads GAGVSQSPSNKVTEKGKDVELRCDPISGHTALYWYRQSLGQGLEFLIYFQGNSAPDKSGLPSDRFSAERTGGSVSTLTIQRTQQEDSAVYLCASSLVQYNEQFFGPGTRLTVL.

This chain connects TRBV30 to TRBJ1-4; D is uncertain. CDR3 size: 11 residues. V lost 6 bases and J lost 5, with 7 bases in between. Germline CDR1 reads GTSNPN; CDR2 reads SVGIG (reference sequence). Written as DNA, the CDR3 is TGTGCCTGTCAGGCAAATGAAAAACTGTTTTTT. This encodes CACQANEKLFF.

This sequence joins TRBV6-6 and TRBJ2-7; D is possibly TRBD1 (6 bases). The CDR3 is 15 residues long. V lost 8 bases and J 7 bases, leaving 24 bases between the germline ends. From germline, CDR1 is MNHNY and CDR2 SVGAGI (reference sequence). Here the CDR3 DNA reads TGTGCCAGCTCAGAGGCTCGGACAGTCGCTATAGAGCAGTACTTC. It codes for CASSEARTVAIEQYF.

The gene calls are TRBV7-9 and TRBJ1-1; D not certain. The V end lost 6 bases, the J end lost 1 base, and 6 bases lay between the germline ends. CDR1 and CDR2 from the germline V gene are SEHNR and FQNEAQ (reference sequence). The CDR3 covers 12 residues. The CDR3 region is CASRSRNTEAFF. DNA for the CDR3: TGTGCCAGCAGAAGTAGGAACACTGAAGCTTTCTTT.

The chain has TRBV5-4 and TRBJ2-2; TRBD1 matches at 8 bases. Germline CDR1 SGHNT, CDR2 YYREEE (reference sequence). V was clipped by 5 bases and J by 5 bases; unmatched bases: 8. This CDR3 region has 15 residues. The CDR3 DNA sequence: TGTGCCAGCAGACCCGCACAGGGGGTAACCGGGGAGCTGTTTTTT. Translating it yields CASRPAQGVTGELFF.

Here the CDR3 reads CASSQVAGSTYEQYF. CDR3 nucleotides: TGTGCCAGCAGCCAAGTTGCGGGTTCCACCTACGAGCAGTACTTC. The gene calls are TRBV4-2 and TRBJ2-7, with a possible D match to TRBD2 (5 bases). CDR1 and CDR2 from the germline V gene are LGHNA and YNFKEQ. The CDR3 is 15 residues long. Between the trimmed V and J ends, which lost 1 base and 2 bases, there was a span of 12 bases.

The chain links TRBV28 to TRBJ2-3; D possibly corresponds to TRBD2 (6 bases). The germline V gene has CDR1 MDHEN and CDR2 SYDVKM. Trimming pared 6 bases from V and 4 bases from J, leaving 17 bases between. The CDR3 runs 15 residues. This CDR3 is CASSGGARLADTQYF. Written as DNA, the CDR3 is TGTGCCAGCAGCGGGGGTGCACGCTTGGCAGATACGCAGTATTTT. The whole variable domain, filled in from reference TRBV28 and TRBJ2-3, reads DVKVTQSSRYLVKRTGEKVFLECVQDMDHENMFWYRQDPGLGLRLIYFSYDVKMKEKGDIPEGYSVSREKKERFSLILESASTNQTSMYLCASSGGARLADTQYFGPGTRLTVL.

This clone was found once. The CDR3 sequence: CASSLAGGNTGELFF. The CDR3 coding sequence is TGCGCCAGCAGCTTGGCGGGAGGAAACACCGGGGAGCTGTTTTTT. This rearrangement joins TRBV5-1 to TRBJ2-2; the match to TRBD2 covers 7 bases. CDR1 is SGHRS and CDR2 is YFSETQ in the germline V gene. Unmatched junction bases numbered 1, after V lost 0 bases and J lost 2 bases. CDR3 size: 15 residues.

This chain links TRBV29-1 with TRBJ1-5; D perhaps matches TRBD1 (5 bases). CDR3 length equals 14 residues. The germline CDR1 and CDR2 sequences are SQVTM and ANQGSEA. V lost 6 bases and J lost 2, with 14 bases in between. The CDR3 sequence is CSVGDSWGNQPQHF. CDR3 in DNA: TGCAGCGTCGGAGACAGTTGGGGCAATCAGCCCCAGCATTTT.

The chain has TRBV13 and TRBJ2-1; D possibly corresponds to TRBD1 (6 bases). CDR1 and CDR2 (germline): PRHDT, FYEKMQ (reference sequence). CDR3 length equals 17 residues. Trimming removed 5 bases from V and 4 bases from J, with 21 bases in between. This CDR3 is CASSTLTLRDTYNEQFF. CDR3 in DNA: TGTGCCAGCAGCACTTTAACCCTCCGGGACACTTACAATGAGCAGTTCTTC.

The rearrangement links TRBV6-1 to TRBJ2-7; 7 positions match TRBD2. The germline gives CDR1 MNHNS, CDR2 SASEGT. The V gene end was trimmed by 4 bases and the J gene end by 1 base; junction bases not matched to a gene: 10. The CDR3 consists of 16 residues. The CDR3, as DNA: TGTGCCAGCAGTGTGTCTGCGGGAGAGGTGTCCTACGAGCAGTACTTC. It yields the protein CASSVSAGEVSYEQYF.

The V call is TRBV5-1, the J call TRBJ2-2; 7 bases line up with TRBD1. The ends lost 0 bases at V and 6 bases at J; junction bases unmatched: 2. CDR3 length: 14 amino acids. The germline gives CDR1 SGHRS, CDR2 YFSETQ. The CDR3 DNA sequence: TGCGCCAGCAGCTTGGGACAGGGTTCCGGGGAGCTGTTTTTT. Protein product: CASSLGQGSGELFF.

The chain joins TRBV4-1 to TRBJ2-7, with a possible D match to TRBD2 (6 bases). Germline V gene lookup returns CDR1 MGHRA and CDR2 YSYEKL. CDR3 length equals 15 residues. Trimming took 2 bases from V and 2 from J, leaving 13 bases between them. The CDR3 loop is CASSQMEGSTYEQYF. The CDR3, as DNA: TGCGCCAGCAGCCAAATGGAGGGATCCACCTACGAGCAGTACTTC.

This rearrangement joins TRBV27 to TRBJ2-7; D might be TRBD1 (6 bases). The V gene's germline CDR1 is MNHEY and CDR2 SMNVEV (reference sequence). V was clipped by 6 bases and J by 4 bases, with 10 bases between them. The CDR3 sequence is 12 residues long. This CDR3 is CASRGDRYEQYF. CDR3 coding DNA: TGTGCCAGCAGAGGAGACAGGTACGAGCAGTACTTC.

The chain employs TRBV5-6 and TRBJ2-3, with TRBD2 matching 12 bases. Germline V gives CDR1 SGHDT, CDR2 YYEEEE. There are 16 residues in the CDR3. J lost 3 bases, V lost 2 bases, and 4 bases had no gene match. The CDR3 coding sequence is TGTGCCAGCAGCTTAGGGACTAGCGGGTGGACAGATACGCAGTATTTT. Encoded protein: CASSLGTSGWTDTQYF.

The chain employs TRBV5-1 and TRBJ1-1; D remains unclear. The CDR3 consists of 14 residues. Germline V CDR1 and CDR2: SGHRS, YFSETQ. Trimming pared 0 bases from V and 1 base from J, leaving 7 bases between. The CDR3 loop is CASSLAQPNTEAFF. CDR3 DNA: TGCGCCAGCAGCTTGGCACAGCCGAACACTGAAGCTTTCTTT.

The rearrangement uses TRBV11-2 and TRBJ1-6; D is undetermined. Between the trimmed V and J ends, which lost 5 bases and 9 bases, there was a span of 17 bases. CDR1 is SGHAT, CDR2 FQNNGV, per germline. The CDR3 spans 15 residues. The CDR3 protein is CASSEQRGELSPLHF. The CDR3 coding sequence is TGTGCCAGCAGCGAACAACGGGGAGAGCTTTCACCCCTCCACTTT.